The rows below give T cell receptor beta chains drawn from one sample of a study of blood T cells in healthy people across ages. MiXCR was run by TCRdb on the 5' RACE reads, yielding one entry per CDR3 protein. The sample contains some 780,000 distinct CDR3 sequences, around three fifths of which appear only once. The sequencing sample was made of blood. These receptor sequences come from a man between 35 and 55 years old in good health. Both conserved end residues are part of each CDR3. The D gene is left open where the match is weak. The size of a clone is reported for some rows only, either as once, few or many, or as a class for expanded clones.

J gene: TRBJ2-3
clone size: NA
D gene: NA
V gene: TRBV6-6
CDR3 length: 14
CDR3 protein: CASSYQRVSDTQYF

J gene: TRBJ1-1
clone size: NA
D gene: NA
V gene: TRBV5-1
CDR3 length: 12
CDR3 protein: CASTGGGSEAFF

J gene: TRBJ1-2
clone size: few
D gene: NA
V gene: TRBV10-3
CDR3 length: 17
CDR3 protein: CAISDARRAVAPYGYTF

J gene: TRBJ2-5
clone size: NA
D gene: NA
V gene: TRBV6-2/TRBV6-3
CDR3 length: 17
CDR3 protein: CASSFGPGEPWQETQYF

J gene: TRBJ2-4
clone size: few
D gene: TRBD2
V gene: TRBV6-5
CDR3 length: 15
CDR3 protein: CASSPREGGRNIQYF

J gene: TRBJ2-6
clone size: NA
D gene: NA
V gene: TRBV9
CDR3 length: 15
CDR3 protein: CASSVDLSGANVLTF

J gene: TRBJ2-7
clone size: NA
D gene: TRBD2
V gene: TRBV27
CDR3 length: 15
CDR3 protein: CASSDPTSGSYEQYF

J gene: TRBJ1-2
clone size: NA
D gene: NA
V gene: TRBV6-1
CDR3 length: 11
CDR3 protein: CASSEAYGYTF

J gene: TRBJ2-3
clone size: NA
D gene: NA
V gene: TRBV7-2
CDR3 length: 16
CDR3 protein: CASSREGRWSTDTQYF

J gene: TRBJ1-1
clone size: NA
D gene: NA
V gene: TRBV6-1
CDR3 length: 13
CDR3 protein: CASSIDTATEAFF

J gene: TRBJ2-2
clone size: NA
D gene: TRBD2
V gene: TRBV20-1
CDR3 length: 17
CDR3 protein: CSARPPGASGNTGELFF

J gene: TRBJ1-2
clone size: NA
D gene: TRBD1
V gene: TRBV9
CDR3 length: 15
CDR3 protein: CASSVFGTGRYGYTF

J gene: TRBJ1-5
clone size: NA
D gene: NA
V gene: TRBV5-1
CDR3 length: 15
CDR3 protein: CASSQDTSEDQPQHF

J gene: TRBJ2-7
clone size: NA
D gene: NA
V gene: TRBV10-1
CDR3 length: 17
CDR3 protein: CASSPRGPGNNSYEQYF

J gene: NA
clone size: NA
D gene: NA
V gene: TRBV15
CDR3 length: 19
CDR3 protein: CATSRDGSSPAGIGETQYF

J gene: TRBJ2-5
clone size: NA
D gene: TRBD2
V gene: TRBV20-1
CDR3 length: 14
CDR3 protein: CSARTSGGAIEQYF

J gene: TRBJ2-1
clone size: NA
D gene: NA
V gene: TRBV20-1
CDR3 length: 16
CDR3 protein: CSASSGRATGVNEQFF

J gene: TRBJ2-7
clone size: few
D gene: NA
V gene: TRBV6-4
CDR3 length: 15
CDR3 protein: CASSDSGLPTAEQYF

J gene: TRBJ2-7
clone size: NA
D gene: TRBD2
V gene: TRBV28
CDR3 length: 14
CDR3 protein: CASSLVAGDYEQYF

J gene: TRBJ2-1
clone size: NA
D gene: TRBD2
V gene: TRBV20-1
CDR3 length: 16
CDR3 protein: CSARVRTSGSWDEQFF

J gene: TRBJ1-2
clone size: many
D gene: NA
V gene: TRBV4-1
CDR3 length: 14
CDR3 protein: CASSHNLWVYGYTF

J gene: TRBJ2-2
clone size: NA
D gene: NA
V gene: TRBV5-1
CDR3 length: 14
CDR3 protein: CASSRPESTGELFF

J gene: TRBJ2-1
clone size: NA
D gene: NA
V gene: TRBV2
CDR3 length: 15
CDR3 protein: CASSDRLASNNEQFF

J gene: TRBJ1-2
clone size: NA
D gene: NA
V gene: TRBV20-1
CDR3 length: 13
CDR3 protein: CSARAPDSYGYTF

J gene: TRBJ2-4
clone size: few
D gene: NA
V gene: TRBV6-2/TRBV6-3
CDR3 length: 16
CDR3 protein: CASRPHLASGLDIQYF

J gene: TRBJ2-3
clone size: NA
D gene: NA
V gene: TRBV12-3/TRBV12-4
CDR3 length: 12
CDR3 protein: CASSAPTDMQYF

J gene: TRBJ2-7
clone size: many
D gene: TRBD1
V gene: TRBV7-2
CDR3 length: 15
CDR3 protein: CASSLPSGQTIEQYF

J gene: TRBJ1-4
clone size: NA
D gene: NA
V gene: TRBV20-1
CDR3 length: 14
CDR3 protein: CSASRDRGYEKLFF

J gene: TRBJ2-5
clone size: few
D gene: TRBD1
V gene: TRBV5-4
CDR3 length: 15
CDR3 protein: CASSAQTGGQETQYF

J gene: TRBJ2-7
clone size: NA
D gene: NA
V gene: TRBV4-1
CDR3 length: 15
CDR3 protein: CASSQTPTVSYEQYF

J gene: TRBJ2-5
clone size: NA
D gene: NA
V gene: TRBV19
CDR3 length: 14
CDR3 protein: CASSIGSVRETQYF

J gene: TRBJ2-5
clone size: NA
D gene: NA
V gene: TRBV10-3
CDR3 length: 13
CDR3 protein: CAISPRGQETQYF

J gene: TRBJ2-1
clone size: NA
D gene: TRBD2
V gene: TRBV3-1
CDR3 length: 16
CDR3 protein: CASSHTLAGKHNEQFF

J gene: TRBJ2-5
clone size: many
D gene: TRBD1
V gene: TRBV11-2
CDR3 length: 14
CDR3 protein: CASSRQGGQETQYF

J gene: NA
clone size: NA
D gene: NA
V gene: TRBV11-1
CDR3 length: 16
CDR3 protein: CASSSPVGTAYNEQYF

J gene: TRBJ1-5
clone size: NA
D gene: TRBD1
V gene: TRBV2
CDR3 length: 18
CDR3 protein: CASSVPRDRSGRSHPQHF

J gene: TRBJ2-7
clone size: few
D gene: TRBD2
V gene: TRBV6-1
CDR3 length: 15
CDR3 protein: CASSEETSGGYEQYF

J gene: TRBJ2-7
clone size: NA
D gene: NA
V gene: TRBV28
CDR3 length: 12
CDR3 protein: CASRDSQGEQYF

J gene: TRBJ2-4
clone size: NA
D gene: TRBD2
V gene: TRBV20-1
CDR3 length: 14
CDR3 protein: CSGIFGLAGGIQYF

J gene: TRBJ1-2
clone size: NA
D gene: NA
V gene: TRBV12-3/TRBV12-4
CDR3 length: 15
CDR3 protein: CASSQQGRVLYGYTF

J gene: TRBJ2-5
clone size: NA
D gene: NA
V gene: TRBV21-1
CDR3 length: 17
CDR3 protein: CASIGLAGGGAYNEQYF

J gene: TRBJ2-7
clone size: NA
D gene: TRBD2
V gene: TRBV7-3
CDR3 length: 19
CDR3 protein: CASSFVSTSGGTPKYEQYF

J gene: TRBJ1-2
clone size: few
D gene: NA
V gene: TRBV6-1
CDR3 length: 16
CDR3 protein: CASRPPTGLSGGGYTF

J gene: TRBJ2-3
clone size: NA
D gene: NA
V gene: TRBV14
CDR3 length: 15
CDR3 protein: CAGSLEANPTDTQYF

J gene: TRBJ1-2
clone size: once
D gene: TRBD1
V gene: TRBV5-1
CDR3 length: 19
CDR3 protein: CTSSPYLTGAITSNYGYTF

J gene: NA
clone size: few
D gene: NA
V gene: TRBV9
CDR3 length: 15
CDR3 protein: CASSNTGLPLGTQYF